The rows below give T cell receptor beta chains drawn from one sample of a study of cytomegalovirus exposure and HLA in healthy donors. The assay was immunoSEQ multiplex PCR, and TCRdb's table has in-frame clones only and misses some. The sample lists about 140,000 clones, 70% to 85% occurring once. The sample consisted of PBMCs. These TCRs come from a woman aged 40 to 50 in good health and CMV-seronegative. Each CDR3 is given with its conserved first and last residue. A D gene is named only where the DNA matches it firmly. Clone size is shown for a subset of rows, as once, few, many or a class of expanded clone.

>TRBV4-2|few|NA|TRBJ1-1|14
TGTGCCAGCACCCAAGGACAGAAGAACACTGAAGCTTTCTTT
CASTQGQKNTEAFF
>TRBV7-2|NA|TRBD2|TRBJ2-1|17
TGTGCCAGCAGCTTAGCGGTTTCTAGCGGGATGTACAATGAGCAGTTCTTC
CASSLAVSSGMYNEQFF
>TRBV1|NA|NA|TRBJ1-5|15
TGCACCAGCAGCCAAGACGACAGGGCACGGCAGCCCCAGCATTTT
CTSSQDDRARQPQHF
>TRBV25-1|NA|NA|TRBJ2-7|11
TGTGCCAGCAGTGGACTGTACGAGCAGTACTTC
CASSGLYEQYF
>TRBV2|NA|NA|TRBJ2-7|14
TGTGCCAGCCTAAGCGAACAGGGATCCTACGAGCAGTACTTC
CASLSEQGSYEQYF
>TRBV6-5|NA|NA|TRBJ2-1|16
TGTGCCAGCAGTTACGGAGTCGGCGGGTACCTCAATGAGCAGTTCTTC
CASSYGVGGYLNEQFF
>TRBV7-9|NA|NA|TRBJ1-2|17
TGTGCCAGCAGCTTAGTCTTGCAGACTCTCGGTAACTATGGCTACACCTTC
CASSLVLQTLGNYGYTF
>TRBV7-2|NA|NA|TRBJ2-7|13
TGTGCCAGCAGCCCCCGGAGCTCCTACGAGCAGTACTTC
CASSPRSSYEQYF
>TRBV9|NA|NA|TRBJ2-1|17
TGTGCCAGCAGCGTAGGCGGGGCTACGGGCTCCTACAATGAGCAGTTCTTC
CASSVGGATGSYNEQFF
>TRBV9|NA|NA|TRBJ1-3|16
TGTGCCAGCAACCGAGACACCTTCAACTCTGGAAACACCATATATTTT
CASNRDTFNSGNTIYF
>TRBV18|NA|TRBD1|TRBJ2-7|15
TGTGCCAGCTCAAGTACCGGGACAGCGACCTACGAGCAGTACTTC
CASSSTGTATYEQYF
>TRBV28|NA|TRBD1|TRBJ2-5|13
TGTGCCAGCAGCGACAGGGTCCGAGAGACCCAGTACTTC
CASSDRVRETQYF
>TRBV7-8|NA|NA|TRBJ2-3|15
TGTGCCAGCAGCTTAGAGTACAGGGCAGAAGATACGCAGTATTTT
CASSLEYRAEDTQYF
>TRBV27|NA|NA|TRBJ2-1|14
TGTGCCAGCAGACGGTGGAGCTCCTACAATGAGCAGTTCTTC
CASRRWSSYNEQFF
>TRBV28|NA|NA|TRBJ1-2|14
TGTGCCAGCAGTCCCGGAGGGGGGGGGCTTGGCTACACCTTC
CASSPGGGGLGYTF